The T cell receptor (beta chain) under discussion was sequenced for a study of siplizumab effects on memory and regulatory T cells. The table came from immunoSEQ multiplex PCR; TCRdb's copy has only in-frame clones and leaves some out. The sample holds about 70,000 clones, about 87% seen once. The CDR3 is 15 amino acids. Unmatched junction bases numbered 10, after V lost 5 bases and J lost 8 bases. Germline CDR1 MDHEN, CDR2 SYDVKM. Sequencing used Tregs sorted from blood. V is TRBV28 and J is TRBJ1-2; 11 bases fit TRBD1. This receptor was identified in a human donor in good health. The CDR3 loop is CASSPPVGTGGGYTF. DNA of the CDR3: TGTGCCAGCAGTCCACCGGTAGGGACAGGGGGGGGCTACACCTTC.